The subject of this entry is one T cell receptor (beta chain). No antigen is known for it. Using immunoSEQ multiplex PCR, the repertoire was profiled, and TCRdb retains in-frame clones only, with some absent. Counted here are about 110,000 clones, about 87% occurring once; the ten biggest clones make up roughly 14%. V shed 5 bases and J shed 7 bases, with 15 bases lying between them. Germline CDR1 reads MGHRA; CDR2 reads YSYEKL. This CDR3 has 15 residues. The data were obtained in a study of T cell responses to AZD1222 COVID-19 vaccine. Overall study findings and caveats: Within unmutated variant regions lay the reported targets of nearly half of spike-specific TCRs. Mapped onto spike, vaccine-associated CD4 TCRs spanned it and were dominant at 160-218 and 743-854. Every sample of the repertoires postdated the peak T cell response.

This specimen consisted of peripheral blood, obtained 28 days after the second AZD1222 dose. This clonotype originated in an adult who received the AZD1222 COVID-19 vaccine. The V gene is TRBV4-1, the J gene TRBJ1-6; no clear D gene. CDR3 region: CASSYDGQGNSPLHF. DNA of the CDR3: TGCGCCAGCAGCTATGACGGGCAAGGGAATTCACCCCTCCACTTT.